The subject of this entry is one TCR beta chain. This entry comes from a study of blood T cell repertoires in COVID-19. At the level of the study: There were acute and convalescent COVID-19 samples, and they came from the United States, Italy and Spain. The cDNA or gDNA used as material had been derived from T cells, B-cell-depleted T cells, or PBMCs.

As processed by the authors: Amplification with reference gene primers provided the estimates of nucleated cell counts. Measured with immunoSEQ multiplex PCR; TCRdb has only the in-frame clones, and not every one. The D gene and trimming were derived from the DNA, and the V and J assignments and clone size from that table. This table has approximately 290,000 clones, about nine tenths appearing once. This CDR3 comprises 16 residues. In germline, CDR1 is SGHTA, CDR2 FQGNSA. V shed 4 bases, J shed 4 bases, and the junction held 9 bases outside the gene matches. V usage is TRBV7-2 and J usage is TRBJ1-2, with TRBD1 identical over 10 bases. The sample taken for sequencing was peripheral blood. The receptor was isolated from a man younger than 35 with active or convalescent COVID-19. The CDR3 sequence is CASSSTDRGLVYGYTF. CDR3 sequence (DNA): TGTGCCAGCAGCTCGACTGACAGGGGGCTGGTCTATGGCTACACCTTC.